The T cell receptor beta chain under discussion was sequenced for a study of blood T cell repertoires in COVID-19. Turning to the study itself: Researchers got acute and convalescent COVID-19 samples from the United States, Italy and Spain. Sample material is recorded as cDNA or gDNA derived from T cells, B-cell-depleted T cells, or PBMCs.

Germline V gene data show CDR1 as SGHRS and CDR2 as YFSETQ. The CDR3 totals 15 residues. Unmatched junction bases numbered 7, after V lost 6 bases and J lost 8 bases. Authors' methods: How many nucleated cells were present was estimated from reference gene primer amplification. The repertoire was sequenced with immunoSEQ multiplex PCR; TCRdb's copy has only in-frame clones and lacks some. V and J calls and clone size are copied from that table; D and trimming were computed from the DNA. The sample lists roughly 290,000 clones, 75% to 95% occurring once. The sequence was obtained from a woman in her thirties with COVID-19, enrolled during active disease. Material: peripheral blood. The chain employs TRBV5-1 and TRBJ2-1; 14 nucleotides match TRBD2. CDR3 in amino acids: CASKLGTSGRDEQFF. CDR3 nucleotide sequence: TGCGCCAGCAAACTCGGGACTAGCGGGAGAGATGAGCAGTTCTTC.